These T cell receptor beta chains were read from a single sample in a study of blood T cell repertoires in COVID-19. Some clones are missing from TCRdb's copy, which holds only in-frame ones; the method was immunoSEQ multiplex PCR. This sample has more than 55,000 clones, with around nine tenths found just once. Material for sequencing was peripheral blood. Every receptor here comes from a man aged 80 or over with acute or convalescent COVID-19. CDR3s include the opening cysteine and the closing phenylalanine or tryptophan. A D gene is named only where the DNA matches it firmly. Expanded clones are given a class, and other clones once, few, many or no size at all.

TRBD2 | - | TRBJ2-5 | TRBV7-8 | CASSRGNGGASETQYF | TGTGCCAGCAGCCGAGGGAACGGGGGGGCTTCAGAGACCCAGTACTTC
TRBD2 | once | TRBJ2-7 | TRBV27 | CASSHPGLAGTYEQYF | TGTGCCAGCAGCCACCCCGGGCTAGCGGGAACCTACGAGCAGTACTTC
- | - | TRBJ2-3 | TRBV27 | CASSLYSGLDTQYF | TGTGCCAGCAGTTTATATTCCGGGTTGGATACGCAGTATTTT
- | - | TRBJ1-1 | TRBV27 | CASRNGDTRGTEAFF | TGTGCCAGCAGAAACGGGGACACCCGTGGGACTGAAGCTTTCTTT
- | - | TRBJ2-1 | TRBV7-9 | CASSRSGEQFF | TGTGCCAGCAGCCGAAGCGGTGAGCAGTTCTTC
TRBD2 | - | TRBJ2-2 | TRBV10-3 | CAISYDGLGAGELFF | TGTGCCATCAGTTATGACGGACTAGGGGCCGGGGAGCTGTTTTTT
- | - | TRBJ1-2 | TRBV27 | CASTQDSANYGYTF | TGTGCCAGCACCCAGGACAGTGCGAACTATGGCTACACCTTC
- | - | TRBJ1-5 | TRBV19 | CASTPDSFNQPQHF | TGTGCCAGTACCCCCGACAGTTTCAATCAGCCCCAGCATTTT
- | - | TRBJ1-4 | TRBV9 | CASSLLQGNNEKLFF | TGTGCCAGCAGTCTATTGCAGGGAAATAATGAAAAACTGTTTTTT
TRBD1 | few | TRBJ1-5 | TRBV28 | CASSLTGGNSNQPQHF | TGTGCCAGCAGTTTGACAGGGGGAAATAGCAATCAGCCCCAGCATTTT
- | - | TRBJ2-2 | TRBV6-6 | CASSYSTNTGELFF | TGTGCCAGCAGTTACTCCACGAACACCGGGGAGCTGTTTTTT
TRBD1 | - | TRBJ1-2 | TRBV7-9 | CASSPTGDGGYTF | TGTGCCAGCAGCCCGACAGGGGATGGAGGCTACACCTTC
- | - | TRBJ2-5 | TRBV4-2 | CASSQGSGEETQYF | TGTGCCAGCAGCCAAGGATCGGGGGAGGAGACCCAGTACTTC
TRBD2 | - | TRBJ2-5 | TRBV2 | CASTGLAGGKETQYF | TGTGCCAGCACCGGACTAGCGGGGGGGAAAGAGACCCAGTACTTC
- | - | TRBJ2-2 | TRBV6-6 | CASSYAGDTGELFF | TGTGCCAGCAGTTACGCCGGGGACACCGGGGAGCTGTTTTTT
- | - | TRBJ2-2 | TRBV6-5 | CASISKGEGTGELFF | TGTGCCAGCATCTCCAAGGGGGAAGGAACCGGGGAGCTGTTTTTT
- | - | TRBJ2-1 | TRBV21-1 | CARQGVDEQFF | TGTGCCAGACAGGGGGTGGATGAGCAGTTCTTC
TRBD1 | once | TRBJ1-2 | TRBV5-1 | CASSLGDPGQGYYGYTF | TGCGCCAGCAGCTTGGGGGATCCGGGACAGGGATACTATGGCTACACCTTC
- | - | TRBJ2-5 | TRBV28 | CASSTNREETQYF | TGTGCCAGCAGTACAAACAGGGAAGAGACCCAGTACTTC
- | - | TRBJ2-3 | TRBV5-1 | CASSLDKITDTQYF | TGCGCCAGCAGCTTGGACAAAATCACAGATACGCAGTATTTT
TRBD1 | once | TRBJ1-1 | TRBV18 | CASSLGRGSNTEAFF | TGTGCCAGCTCACTGGGCAGGGGGTCGAACACTGAAGCTTTCTTT
TRBD1 | - | TRBJ2-5 | TRBV6-5 | CASSRYPDRVGTQYF | TGTGCCAGCAGCCGATACCCGGACAGGGTGGGAACCCAGTACTTC
- | - | TRBJ2-3 | TRBV6-1 | CASSEVVWASAFTDTQYF | TGTGCCAGCAGTGAAGTTGTGTGGGCTAGCGCGTTTACAGATACGCAGTATTTT
- | - | TRBJ1-1 | TRBV6-6 | CASRGDILGRGSPAFF | TGTGCCAGCAGGGGGGACATACTAGGGCGAGGGTCCCCCGCTTTCTTT
TRBD2 | - | TRBJ2-2 | TRBV11-3 | CASSLTLAGTTGELFF | TGTGCCAGCAGCTTAACATTAGCGGGGACCACCGGGGAGCTGTTTTTT
TRBD1 | few | TRBJ2-7 | TRBV9 | CASSERQGAGEQYF | TGTGCCAGCAGCGAGCGACAGGGGGCAGGGGAGCAGTACTTC
- | - | TRBJ2-2 | TRBV5-1 | CASSLETAAGELFF | TGCGCCAGCAGCTTGGAAACGGCGGCCGGGGAGCTGTTTTTT
TRBD2 | - | TRBJ2-7 | TRBV7-8 | CASSPYRGRGSSYEQYF | TGTGCCAGCAGCCCTTATCGGGGGAGGGGTAGCTCCTACGAGCAGTACTTC
- | - | TRBJ2-5 | TRBV7-6 | CASSLGVTAQETQYF | TGTGCCAGCAGCTTAGGGGTGACAGCCCAAGAGACCCAGTACTTC
- | medium-sized | TRBJ2-7 | TRBV6-5 | CASSYRRGGSYEQYF | TGTGCCAGCAGTTACCGACGGGGAGGATCCTACGAGCAGTACTTC
- | - | TRBJ2-2 | TRBV7-9 | CASSKQMNTGELFF | TGTGCCAGCAGCAAACAGATGAACACCGGGGAGCTGTTTTTT
- | - | TRBJ2-7 | TRBV7-3 | CASSSQPDSEQYF | TGTGCCAGCAGCTCACAACCAGACTCCGAGCAGTACTTC
TRBD1 | once | TRBJ1-4 | TRBV3-1/TRBV3-2 | CASSQEGQGDEKLFF | TGTGCCAGCAGCCAAGAAGGACAGGGGGATGAAAAACTGTTTTTT
- | - | TRBJ2-2 | TRBV2 | CASSSRSSGSGELFF | TGTGCCAGCAGTAGCCGGAGTTCGGGGAGCGGGGAGCTGTTTTTT
- | once | TRBJ1-1 | TRBV30 | CAWSVLAAEAFF | TGTGCCTGGAGTGTATTGGCGGCTGAAGCTTTCTTT
TRBD1 | - | TRBJ2-3 | TRBV12-5 | CASGLTGTDTQYF | TGTGCTAGTGGGTTGACAGGGACAGATACGCAGTATTTT
- | - | TRBJ2-7 | TRBV30 | CAWSTTGREYF | TGTGCCTGGAGTACTACGGGGAGAGAGTACTTC
TRBD1 | - | TRBJ2-7 | TRBV11-2 | CASSLETGAVEQYF | TGTGCCAGCAGCTTGGAGACAGGGGCTGTCGAGCAGTACTTC
- | - | TRBJ1-1 | TRBV11-2 | CASSLAGSMNTEAFF | TGTGCCAGCAGCTTAGCTGGGAGCATGAACACTGAAGCTTTCTTT
TRBD2 | - | TRBJ2-5 | TRBV7-9 | CASSLARGLETQYF | TGTGCCAGCAGCTTAGCGCGGGGGTTGGAGACCCAGTACTTC
TRBD1 | - | TRBJ2-2 | TRBV6-2/TRBV6-3 | CASSFRQGTGELFF | TGTGCCAGCAGTTTCAGACAGGGGACCGGGGAGCTGTTTTTT
TRBD1 | - | TRBJ2-7 | TRBV7-3 | CASSTGTGNEQYF | TGTGCCAGCAGCACCGGGACAGGGAACGAGCAGTACTTC
- | - | TRBJ1-4 | TRBV5-6 | CASSLVESATNEKLFF | TGTGCCAGCAGCTTGGTAGAATCGGCAACTAATGAAAAACTGTTTTTT
TRBD2 | - | TRBJ2-7 | TRBV3-1/TRBV3-2 | CASTQTSGVGEQYF | TGTGCCAGCACCCAGACTAGCGGGGTTGGCGAGCAGTACTTC
TRBD1 | - | TRBJ2-3 | TRBV19 | CASSIGQVDTQYF | TGTGCCAGTAGTATCGGACAGGTTGATACGCAGTATTTT
TRBD2 | - | TRBJ2-7 | TRBV10-3 | CATVSGGSYEQYF | TGTGCCACTGTTAGCGGGGGATCCTACGAGCAGTACTTC
- | - | TRBJ1-6 | TRBV28 | CASSFQAGVNSPLHF | TGTGCCAGCAGTTTCCAGGCAGGGGTTAATTCACCCCTCCACTTT
TRBD1 | - | TRBJ2-1 | TRBV25-1 | CASSLTGRGGNEQFF | TGTGCCAGCAGTCTGACAGGGAGAGGGGGCAATGAGCAGTTCTTC
- | once | TRBJ1-2 | TRBV7-9 | CASSPPSTVGSYTF | TGTGCCAGCAGCCCCCCTTCGACAGTGGGGAGCTACACCTTC
TRBD1 | - | TRBJ1-4 | TRBV7-2 | CASSSQGGSEKLFF | TGTGCCAGCAGCTCACAGGGGGGCAGTGAAAAACTGTTTTTT
TRBD2 | - | TRBJ2-3 | TRBV24-1 | CATSDPLAGGEDTQYF | TGTGCCACCAGTGACCCCCTAGCGGGGGGGGAAGATACGCAGTATTTT
- | - | TRBJ2-5 | TRBV29-1 | CSVGVPAGTQYF | TGCAGCGTTGGGGTCCCGGCAGGGACCCAGTACTTC
TRBD1 | few | TRBJ1-1 | TRBV6-2/TRBV6-3 | CASSLTGGLGNTEAFF | TGTGCCAGCAGTCTAACAGGGGGCTTAGGGAACACTGAAGCTTTCTTT
- | - | TRBJ2-3 | TRBV2 | CASSEAGLGTDTQYF | TGTGCCAGCAGTGAGGCGGGGCTGGGCACAGATACGCAGTATTTT
- | - | TRBJ1-1 | TRBV13 | CASSSTGGGNTEAFF | TGCGCCAGCAGCTCTACCGGGGGGGGTAACACTGAAGCTTTCTTT
TRBD1 | - | TRBJ1-4 | TRBV11-2 | CASSLGQGNEKLFF | TGTGCCAGCAGCTTAGGACAGGGCAATGAAAAACTGTTTTTT
- | once | TRBJ1-5 | TRBV5-5 | CASSLVGVAQPQHF | TGTGCCAGCAGCTTGGTAGGGGTAGCTCAGCCCCAGCATTTT
- | - | TRBJ2-1 | TRBV10-3 | CAISDSVAGALGEQFF | TGTGCCATCAGTGACTCGGTCGCGGGGGCGCTTGGTGAGCAGTTCTTC
- | - | TRBJ1-1 | TRBV19 | CASKMGQGLNTEAFF | TGTGCCAGTAAGATGGGTCAGGGGTTGAACACTGAAGCTTTCTTT
- | - | TRBJ1-4 | TRBV30 | CAWAPTGFLNEKLFF | TGTGCCTGGGCCCCGACAGGTTTCCTTAATGAAAAACTGTTTTTT